This entry is about one TCR beta chain. The antigen it binds to is not known. No base qualities exist here, and no much larger clone lies one base off it. The CDR3 sequence holds 14 residues, the cysteine and phenylalanine included. Kept here is only the CDR3 DNA, which spans 42 bases and is read in frame from base 1. V is pruned by 1 base and J by 6 bases, leaving 5 bases of the junction without a gene match. CDR1 MDHEN and CDR2 SYDVKM were looked up in the germline V gene. This sample is part of a study of Ad26.COV2.S vaccination and SARS-CoV-2 variants (dated by TCRdb to the early 2020s). Context from the whole study: Donors in the vaccine arm were drawn from COV1001, a multicentre, randomized, double-blind, placebo-controlled phase I-IIa trial testing Ad26.COV2.S in healthy adults. Blinding of investigators to trial group allocation was maintained during experiments and outcome assessment. The TCR-sequenced set comprised approximately 32 samples: about 19 Ad26.COV2.S vaccine recipients, 5 placebo recipients and 8 SARS-CoV-2 convalescent individuals. TCRbeta repertoire sequencing was used to assess the specificity and breadth of SARS-CoV-2-reactive T cell receptors after Ad26.COV2.S vaccination. Trial participants were randomized into five groups of five, in which low-dose or high-dose Ad26.COV2.S was given once or twice, or placebo was given on both occasions. Ad26.COV2.S was administered intramuscularly at a dose of 5x10^10 or 1x10^11 viral particles, either as one shot or as two shots given 56 days apart. What the research found in general, with its limitations: After vaccination, substantial breadth of spike-specific CD8+ and CD4+ T cell responses was reported. Vaccine and placebo recipients had similar non-spike TCR breadth, a finding consistent with the vaccine containing only spike. It was noted by the authors that total T cell responses may have been underestimated by the TCR breadth and depth analyses. The study was not powered for comparison of responses between vaccine doses or regimens. Higher spike-specific TCR breadth was observed in Ad26.COV2.S recipients than in placebo recipients (P = 0.0014).

Per the publication, the treatment or condition label means: roughly 19 received Ad26.COV2.S at low or high dose, single or two shots; five or six received placebo; per-sample allocation not given. Repertoires of vaccine and placebo recipients were sequenced from samples collected on day 63 after the first injection. In Cohort 1b, 25 to 30 adults aged 18-55 years were enrolled at a single site in Boston, USA, between 29 July and 7 August 2020. Ad26.COV2.S consisted of a replication-incompetent adenovirus type 26 vector by which a prefusion-stabilized SARS-CoV-2 spike protein from the original Wuhan strain was expressed. TCRbeta CDR3 regions were sequenced with the immunoSEQ Assay. After extraction, genomic DNA underwent amplification by bias-controlled multiplex PCR, followed by high-throughput sequencing. On the authors' methods: To quantify the absolute abundance of each unique TCRbeta CDR3 region, sequences were collapsed and filtered. T cell fraction was estimated by normalizing TCRbeta template counts to usable DNA, with usable DNA measured through amplification of reference genes found in all nucleated cells. Repertoire TCRs were annotated as SARS-CoV-2-specific by exact matching of V gene, CDR3 amino acid sequence and J gene to a known reactive TCR set. The reference SARS-CoV-2 TCR set was obtained from MIRA and was filtered for enrichment in COVID-19-positive ImmuneCODE repertoires, whereby public or cross-reactive TCRs were removed. Using the MIRA antigens, annotated TCRs were further analysed by specific ORF or by position within an ORF. Breadth was defined as annotated unique rearrangements over total unique productive rearrangements; depth was the summed frequency of those rearrangements. TCR breadth was compared between groups using two-sided Wilcoxon rank-sum tests. TCRdb's version of the immuneACCESS table is confined to in-frame rearrangements and falls short of the full clone set. An unresolved V gene accounts for under half of the shortfall where checked; the remainder is of unknown origin. The V and J calls and the clone size are those of that table, but D and trimming were determined from the DNA. Across this sample there are a few hundred thousand clones, with roughly 80% seen only once. The leading ten clones occupy 7.4% of the sample.

The sequence was obtained from a person aged 18-65 years who received the Ad26.COV2.S COVID-19 vaccine or a placebo. This chain is built from TRBV28 and TRBJ1-2; 7 bases in the junction line up with TRBD1. The input for sequencing was peripheral blood, taken in a trial of Ad26.COV2.S vaccine versus placebo. The CDR3 corresponds to CASSLYQGVDGYTF. The DNA sequence is given as TGTGCCAGCAGTTTATATCAGGGGGTGGATGGCTACACCTTC.